This T cell receptor beta chain was obtained from a study of T cells after yellow fever vaccination. Trimming took 6 bases from V and 5 from J; bases not matched to a gene: 7. The length of the CDR3 is 14 residues. Germline V lookup: CDR1 LGHNT, CDR2 FRNRAP. This clonotype was seen at least ten times. TCRdb ran MiXCR on the 5' RACE reads and lists one entry per CDR3 protein. Among tens of thousands of distinct CDR3 sequences listed, approximately 7% were seen once. The J gene is TRBJ1-1, the V gene TRBV12-5; 9 nucleotides match TRBD1. The starting material was CD8+ T cells sorted from PBMCs, obtained more than 13 days after the first yellow fever vaccination. The receptor was derived from a man aged 18 to 30 who received the YFV17D yellow fever vaccine. The CDR3 loop is CASGAGTGITEAFF. Here the CDR3 DNA reads TGTGCTAGTGGAGCCGGGACAGGGATAACTGAAGCTTTCTTT.